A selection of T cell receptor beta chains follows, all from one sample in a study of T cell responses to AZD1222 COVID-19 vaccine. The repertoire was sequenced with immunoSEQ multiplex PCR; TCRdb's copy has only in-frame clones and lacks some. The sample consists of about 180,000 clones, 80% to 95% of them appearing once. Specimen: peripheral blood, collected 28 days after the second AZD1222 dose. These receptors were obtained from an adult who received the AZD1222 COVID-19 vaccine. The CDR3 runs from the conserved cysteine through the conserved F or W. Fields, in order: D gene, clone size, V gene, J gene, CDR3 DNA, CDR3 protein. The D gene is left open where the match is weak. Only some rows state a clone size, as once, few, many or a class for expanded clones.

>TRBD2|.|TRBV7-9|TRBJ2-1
TGTGCCAGCAGTCATAGCGGGGGCACCTACAATGAGCAGTTCTTC
CASSHSGGTYNEQFF
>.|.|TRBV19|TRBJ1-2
TGTGCCAGTAGTAAAGGAGAACTCTATGGCTACACCTTC
CASSKGELYGYTF
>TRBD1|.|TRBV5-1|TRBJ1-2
TGCGCCAGCAGCCCGTACGGACAACAGGGGGTCGCTAACTATGGCTACACCTTC
CASSPYGQQGVANYGYTF
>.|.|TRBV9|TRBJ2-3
TGTGCCAGCAGCGTAGACTGGCGCACAGATACGCAGTATTTT
CASSVDWRTDTQYF
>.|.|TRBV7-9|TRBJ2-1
TGTGCCAGCAGCTTAGCGGGGCGCTCCTACAATGAGCAGTTCTTC
CASSLAGRSYNEQFF
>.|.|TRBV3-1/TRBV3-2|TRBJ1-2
TGTGCCAGCAGCCACCGCTATGGCTACACCTTC
CASSHRYGYTF
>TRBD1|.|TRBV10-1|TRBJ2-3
TGCGCCAGCAGGGAAATAGACAGGGGGACAGATACGCAGTATTTT
CASREIDRGTDTQYF
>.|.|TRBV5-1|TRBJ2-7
TGCGCCAGCAGTCTCGCCCAGGGAAACTACGAGCAGTACTTC
CASSLAQGNYEQYF
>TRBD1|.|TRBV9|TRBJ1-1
TGTGCCAGCAGCGCACTGACAGGGGTGGCCACTGAAGCTTTCTTT
CASSALTGVATEAFF
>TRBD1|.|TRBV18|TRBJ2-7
TGTGCCAGCTCACTCGGACAGGGCTACGAGCAGTACTTC
CASSLGQGYEQYF
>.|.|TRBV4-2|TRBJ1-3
TGTGCCAGCAGCCAAGATTCGACGGGGTTTGGGAGAAACACCATATATTTT
CASSQDSTGFGRNTIYF
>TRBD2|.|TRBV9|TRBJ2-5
TGTGCCAGCAGCGCCCGGGACTACCGGGAGACCCAGTACTTC
CASSARDYRETQYF
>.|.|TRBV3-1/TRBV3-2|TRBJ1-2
TGTGCCAGCAGCCAACAGACAGCCAAGATCTATGGCTACACCTTC
CASSQQTAKIYGYTF
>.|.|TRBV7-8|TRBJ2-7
TGTGCCAGCAGCTTATCTACGGGGGCTTCCTACGAGCAGTACTTC
CASSLSTGASYEQYF
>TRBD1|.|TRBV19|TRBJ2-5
TGTGCCAGTAGTCCCGACAGGGGGGAGACCCAGTACTTC
CASSPDRGETQYF
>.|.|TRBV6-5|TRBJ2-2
TGTGCCAGCACCTCCAGCTTGACCGGAGAGCTGTTTTTT
CASTSSLTGELFF
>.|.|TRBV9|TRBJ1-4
TGTGCCAGCAGCTCACGGGATAATGAAAAACTGTTTTTT
CASSSRDNEKLFF
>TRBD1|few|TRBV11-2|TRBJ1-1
TGTGCCAGCAGCTTAATGTTCCGGGACAGGATGAACACTGAAGCTTTCTTT
CASSLMFRDRMNTEAFF
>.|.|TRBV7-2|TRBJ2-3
TGTGCCAGCAGCGCCCCGGGACTTCCAGATACGCAGTATTTT
CASSAPGLPDTQYF
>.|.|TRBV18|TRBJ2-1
TGTGCCAGCTCACCACGACGGGCGGAGGGCAATGAGCAGTTCTTC
CASSPRRAEGNEQFF
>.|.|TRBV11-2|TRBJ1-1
TGTGCCAGCAGCTTCAAAGGGGCAACTGAAGCTTTCTTT
CASSFKGATEAFF
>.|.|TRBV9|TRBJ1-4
TGTGCCAGCAGTCCCAATGGGGGTAATGAAAAACTGTTTTTT
CASSPNGGNEKLFF
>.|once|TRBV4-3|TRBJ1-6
TGCGCCAGCAGCCAAGATCGGGGGAACTCCTATAATTCACCCCTCCACTTT
CASSQDRGNSYNSPLHF
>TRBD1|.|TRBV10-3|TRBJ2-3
TGTGCCATCAGGACCGGGACAGGGAAGACAGATACGCAGTATTTT
CAIRTGTGKTDTQYF
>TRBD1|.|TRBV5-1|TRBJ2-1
TGCGCCAGCAGCTTGGGGACAGGGGACGGGACTACGAGTTTTGAGCAGTTCTTC
CASSLGTGDGTTSFEQFF
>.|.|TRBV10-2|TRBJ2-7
TGCGCCCTCTGGGAGGAGCAGTACTTC
CALWEEQYF